The clone carrying this T cell receptor beta chain was recorded once. The CDR3 loop spans 15 amino acids. The V and J ends lost 2 bases and 12 bases respectively, with 22 bases between them. CDR1 MNHNY and CDR2 SVGAGI come from the germline V gene (reference sequence). The authors' processing: Amplification from reference gene primers served as the basis for estimated nucleated cell counts. Here immunoSEQ multiplex PCR was the method, and the copy in TCRdb shows in-frame clones only, minus some. The V and J calls and clone size are taken from that table; D and trimming were inferred from the DNA. The sample lists 200,000 to 300,000 clones, approximately 88% occurring once. The data are from a study of blood T cell repertoires in COVID-19. Those enrolled, adults aged roughly 18 to 89 years, came from about two dozen US areas. Participant-given clinical history determined each cohort assignment.

The rearrangement uses TRBV6-6 and TRBJ1-2; TRBD1 is a possible D gene (6 bases). The sample taken for sequencing was PBMCs or T cells enriched from blood (not recorded which). The sequence was collected from a woman aged 40 to 55 with acute COVID-19. DNA for the CDR3: TGTGCCAGCAGTTACGACGGGCGGAACAGGGACGGCCACACCTTC. Translating gives CASSYDGRNRDGHTF.